Reported below is one TCR beta chain. What made the TCR beta cDNA was 5'RACE template switching with UMIs. TCRdb reprocessed the 5' RACE reads, keeping one entry per CDR3 protein, no DNA. Recorded for this sample: roughly 420,000 distinct CDR3 sequences. This record comes from a study of T cells expressing NK-cell markers. Overall study: Sorted CD3+CD56+NKG2C+, CD3+CD56+NKG2C- and CD3+CD56-NKG2C+ T cells supplied TCR beta repertoires.

Germline V lookup: CDR1 SGDLS, CDR2 YYNGEE. The CDR3 consists of 14 residues. The chain joins TRBV9 to TRBJ1-4. The receptor was isolated from a woman aged 18 to 75 in good health. Material for sequencing was blood T cells: a sorted CD56 or NKG2C T cell subset, CD4+ or CD8+ T cells, or bulk PBMC T cells (not recorded which). Here the CDR3 reads CASSVGRNKEKLFF.